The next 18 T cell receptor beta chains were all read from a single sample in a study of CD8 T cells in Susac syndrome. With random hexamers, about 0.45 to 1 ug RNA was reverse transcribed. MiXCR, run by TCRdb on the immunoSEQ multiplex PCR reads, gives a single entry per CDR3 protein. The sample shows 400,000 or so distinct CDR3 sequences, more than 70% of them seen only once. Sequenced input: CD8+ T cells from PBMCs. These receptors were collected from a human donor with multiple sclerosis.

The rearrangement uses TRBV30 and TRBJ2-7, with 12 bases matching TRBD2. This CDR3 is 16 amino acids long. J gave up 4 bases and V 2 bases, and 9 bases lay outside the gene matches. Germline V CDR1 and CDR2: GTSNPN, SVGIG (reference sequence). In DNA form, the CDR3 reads TGTGCCTGGAGTTCCCCCCTAGCGGGAGGGCCTTACGAGCAGTACTTC. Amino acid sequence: CAWSSPLAGGPYEQYF.

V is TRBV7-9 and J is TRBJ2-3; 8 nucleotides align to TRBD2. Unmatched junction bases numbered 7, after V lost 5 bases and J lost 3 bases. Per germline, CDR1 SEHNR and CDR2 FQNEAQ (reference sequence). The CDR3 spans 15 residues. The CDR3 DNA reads TGTGCCAGCAGCGCCCTGGTAGCGGGGACAGATACGCAGTATTTT. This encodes CASSALVAGTDTQYF.

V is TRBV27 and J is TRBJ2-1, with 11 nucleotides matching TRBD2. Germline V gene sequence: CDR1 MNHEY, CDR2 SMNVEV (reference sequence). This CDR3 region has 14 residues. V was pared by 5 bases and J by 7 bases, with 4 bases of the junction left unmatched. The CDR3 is CASSRLAGSNEQFF. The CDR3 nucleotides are TGTGCCAGCAGTAGACTAGCGGGGTCTAATGAGCAGTTCTTC.

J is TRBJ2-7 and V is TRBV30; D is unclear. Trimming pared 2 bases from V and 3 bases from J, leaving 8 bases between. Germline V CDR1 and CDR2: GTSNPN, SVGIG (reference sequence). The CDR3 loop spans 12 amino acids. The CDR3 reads CAWSLGFYEQYF. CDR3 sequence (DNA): TGTGCCTGGAGTCTGGGGTTCTACGAGCAGTACTTC.

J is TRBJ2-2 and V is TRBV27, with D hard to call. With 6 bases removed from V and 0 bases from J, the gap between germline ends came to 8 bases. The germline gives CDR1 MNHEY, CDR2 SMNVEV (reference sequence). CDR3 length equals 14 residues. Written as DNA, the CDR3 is TGTGCCAGCAGCCAAACAGCGAACACCGGGGAGCTGTTTTTT. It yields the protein CASSQTANTGELFF.

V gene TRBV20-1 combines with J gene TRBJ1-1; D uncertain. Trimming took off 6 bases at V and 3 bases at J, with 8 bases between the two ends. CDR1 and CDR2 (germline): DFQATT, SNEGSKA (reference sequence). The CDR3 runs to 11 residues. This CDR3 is CSAMTYTEAFF. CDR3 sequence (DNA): TGCAGTGCGATGACGTACACTGAAGCTTTCTTT.

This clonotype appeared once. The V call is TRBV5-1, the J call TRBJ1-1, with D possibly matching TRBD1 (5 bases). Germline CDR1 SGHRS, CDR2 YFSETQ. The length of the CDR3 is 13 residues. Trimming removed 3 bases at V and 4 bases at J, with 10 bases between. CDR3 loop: CASSYTGATEAFF. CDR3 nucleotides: TGCGCCAGCAGCTACACCGGGGCCACTGAAGCTTTCTTT.

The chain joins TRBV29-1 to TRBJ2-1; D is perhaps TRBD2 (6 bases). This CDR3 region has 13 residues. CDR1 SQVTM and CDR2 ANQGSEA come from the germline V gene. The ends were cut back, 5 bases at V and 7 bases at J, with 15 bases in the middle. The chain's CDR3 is CSVPREKENEQFF. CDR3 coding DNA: TGCAGCGTTCCCCGGGAGAAGGAAAATGAGCAGTTCTTC.

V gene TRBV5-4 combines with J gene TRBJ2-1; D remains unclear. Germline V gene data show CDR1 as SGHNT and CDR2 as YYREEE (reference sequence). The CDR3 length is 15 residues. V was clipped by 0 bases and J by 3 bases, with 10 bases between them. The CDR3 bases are TGTGCCAGCAGCTTGGGGGCTGTCTTCTACAATGAGCAGTTCTTC. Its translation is CASSLGAVFYNEQFF.

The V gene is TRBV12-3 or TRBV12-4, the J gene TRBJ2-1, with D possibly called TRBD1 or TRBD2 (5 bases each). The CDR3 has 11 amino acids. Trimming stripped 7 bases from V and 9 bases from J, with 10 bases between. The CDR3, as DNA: TGTGCCAGCACCTTCGGGACTGAGCAGTTCTTC. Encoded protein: CASTFGTEQFF.

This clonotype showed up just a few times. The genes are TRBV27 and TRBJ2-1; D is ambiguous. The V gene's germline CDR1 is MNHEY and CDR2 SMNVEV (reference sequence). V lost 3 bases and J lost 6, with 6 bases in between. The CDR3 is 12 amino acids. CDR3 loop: CASSFSSNEQFF. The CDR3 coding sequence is TGTGCCAGCAGTTTCTCCAGCAATGAGCAGTTCTTC.

The CDR3 DNA reads as TGCAGTGCTAGGCAGACAGGGAACTATGGCTACACCTTC. Translating gives CSARQTGNYGYTF. The chain has TRBV20-1 and TRBJ1-2, with TRBD1 matching 7 bases. The V gene's germline CDR1 is DFQATT and CDR2 SNEGSKA (reference sequence). V was clipped by 3 bases and J by 2 bases; unmatched bases: 3. The CDR3 is 13 residues long.

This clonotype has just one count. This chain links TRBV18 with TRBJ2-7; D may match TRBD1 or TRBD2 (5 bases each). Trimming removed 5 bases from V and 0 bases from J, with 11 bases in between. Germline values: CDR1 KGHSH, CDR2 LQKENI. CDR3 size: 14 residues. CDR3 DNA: TGTGCCAGCTCAGGGACGACAAGCTCCTACGAGCAGTACTTC. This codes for CASSGTTSSYEQYF.

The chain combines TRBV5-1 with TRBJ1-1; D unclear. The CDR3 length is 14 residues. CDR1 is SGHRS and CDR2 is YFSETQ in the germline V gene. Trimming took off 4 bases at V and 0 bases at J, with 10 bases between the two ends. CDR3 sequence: CASSPQLMNTEAFF. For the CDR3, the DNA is TGCGCCAGCAGCCCACAATTGATGAACACTGAAGCTTTCTTT.

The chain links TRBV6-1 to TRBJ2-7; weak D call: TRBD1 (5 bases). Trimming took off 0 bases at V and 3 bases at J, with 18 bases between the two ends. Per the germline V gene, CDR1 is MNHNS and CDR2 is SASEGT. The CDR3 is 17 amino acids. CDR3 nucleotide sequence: TGTGCCAGCAGTGAAGCCCGCCGGCAGGGTGAACTCTACGAGCAGTACTTC. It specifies CASSEARRQGELYEQYF.

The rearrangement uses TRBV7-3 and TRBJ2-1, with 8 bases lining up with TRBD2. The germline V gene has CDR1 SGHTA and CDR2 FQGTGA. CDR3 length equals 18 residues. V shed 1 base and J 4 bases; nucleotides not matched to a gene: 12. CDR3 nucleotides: TGTGCCAGCAGCTTAAACCCCCTCGCCGGGGGGGTATACAATGAGCAGTTCTTC. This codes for CASSLNPLAGGVYNEQFF.

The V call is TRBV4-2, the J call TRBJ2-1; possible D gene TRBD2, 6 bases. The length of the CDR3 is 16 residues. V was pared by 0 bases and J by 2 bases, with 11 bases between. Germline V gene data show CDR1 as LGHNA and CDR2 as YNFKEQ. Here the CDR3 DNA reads TGTGCCAGCAGCCAAGAAGCGGGTTTGCCCTACAATGAGCAGTTCTTC. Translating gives CASSQEAGLPYNEQFF.

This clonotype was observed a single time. The CDR3 DNA reads TGTGCCAGCAGTTTCGGGACTTGGCGGCATGAGCAGTTCTTC. Translated: CASSFGTWRHEQFF. The chain is built from TRBV6-5 and TRBJ2-1; D might be TRBD2 (6 bases). V was cut by 4 bases and J by 8 bases, with 15 bases left in between. The CDR3 loop spans 14 amino acids. CDR1 is MNHEY, CDR2 SVGAGI, per germline.